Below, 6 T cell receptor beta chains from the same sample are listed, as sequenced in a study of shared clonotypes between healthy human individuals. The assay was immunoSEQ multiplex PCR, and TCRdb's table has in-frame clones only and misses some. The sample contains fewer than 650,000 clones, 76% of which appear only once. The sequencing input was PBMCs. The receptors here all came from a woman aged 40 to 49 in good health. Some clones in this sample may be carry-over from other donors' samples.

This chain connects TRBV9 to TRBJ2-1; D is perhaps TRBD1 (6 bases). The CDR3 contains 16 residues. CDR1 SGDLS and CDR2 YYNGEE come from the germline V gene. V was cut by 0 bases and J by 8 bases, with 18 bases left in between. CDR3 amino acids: CASSVEAGDRYDEQFF. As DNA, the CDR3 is TGTGCCAGCAGCGTAGAGGCAGGGGATCGGTATGATGAGCAGTTCTTC.

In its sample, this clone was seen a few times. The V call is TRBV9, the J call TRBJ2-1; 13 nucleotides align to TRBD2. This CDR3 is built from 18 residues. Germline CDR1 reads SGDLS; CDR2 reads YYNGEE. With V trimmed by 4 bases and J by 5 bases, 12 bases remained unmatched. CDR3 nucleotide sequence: TGTGCCAGCAGCCCAAGGACTAGCGGGAGATCGTCCAACAATGAGCAGTTCTTC. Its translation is CASSPRTSGRSSNNEQFF.

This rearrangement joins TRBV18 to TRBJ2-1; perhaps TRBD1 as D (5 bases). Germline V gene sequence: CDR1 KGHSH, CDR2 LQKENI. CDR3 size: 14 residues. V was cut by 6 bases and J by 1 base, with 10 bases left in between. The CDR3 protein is CASSFRQSYNEQFF. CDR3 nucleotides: TGTGCCAGCTCCTTTAGACAGTCCTACAATGAGCAGTTCTTC.

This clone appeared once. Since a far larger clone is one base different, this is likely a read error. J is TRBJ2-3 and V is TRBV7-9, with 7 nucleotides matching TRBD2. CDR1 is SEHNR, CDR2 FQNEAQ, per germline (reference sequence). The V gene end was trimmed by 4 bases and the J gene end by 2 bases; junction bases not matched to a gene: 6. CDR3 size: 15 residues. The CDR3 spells CASSSLAAHTDTQYF. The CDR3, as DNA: TGTGCCAGCAGCTCCCTAGCGGCCCACACAGATACGCAGTATTTT.

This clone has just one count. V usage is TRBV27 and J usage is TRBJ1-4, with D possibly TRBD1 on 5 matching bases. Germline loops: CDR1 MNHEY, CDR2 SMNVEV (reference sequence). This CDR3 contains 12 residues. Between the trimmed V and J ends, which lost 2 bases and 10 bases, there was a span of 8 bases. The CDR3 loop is CASSLGAGKLFF. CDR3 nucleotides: TGTGCCAGCAGTTTAGGGGCGGGAAAACTGTTTTTT.

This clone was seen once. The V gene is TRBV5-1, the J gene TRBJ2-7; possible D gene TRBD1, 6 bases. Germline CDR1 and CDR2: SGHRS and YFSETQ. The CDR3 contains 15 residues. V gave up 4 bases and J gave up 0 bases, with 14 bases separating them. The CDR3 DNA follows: TGCGCCAGCAGCCCCCAACAGGGCGCCTCCTACGAGCAGTACTTC. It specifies CASSPQQGASYEQYF. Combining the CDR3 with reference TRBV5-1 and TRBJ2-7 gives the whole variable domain KAGVTQTPRYLIKTRGQQVTLSCSPISGHRSVSWYQQTPGQGLQFLFEYFSETQRNKGNFPGRFSGRQFSNSRSEMNVSTLELGDSALYLCASSPQQGASYEQYFGPGTRLTVT.